The 6 T cell receptor beta chains below were found in one sample sequenced in a study of blood T cell repertoires in COVID-19. The repertoire was sequenced with immunoSEQ multiplex PCR; TCRdb's copy has only in-frame clones and lacks some. Of about 180,000 clones listed, approximately 83% are singletons. Input material: peripheral blood. The receptor source for this set is a human donor with active or convalescent COVID-19. The donor label of this sample is uncertain.

Only one count was recorded for this clone. The V gene is TRBV5-5, the J gene TRBJ2-5; TRBD2 agrees at 11 bases. Germline V gives CDR1 SGHKS, CDR2 YYEKEE (reference sequence). The CDR3 consists of 17 residues. The V gene end was trimmed by 6 bases and the J gene end by 5 bases; junction bases not matched to a gene: 15. DNA for the CDR3: TGTGCCAGCAAGCGGTCCCCAACTAGCGGGGGAGGGGAGACCCAGTACTTC. This translates into CASKRSPTSGGGETQYF.

V and J are TRBV4-1 and TRBJ1-3; no clear D. Germline CDR1 MGHRA, CDR2 YSYEKL. The ends were cut back, 2 bases at V and 7 bases at J, with 6 bases in the middle. The CDR3 covers 12 residues. CDR3 nucleotide sequence: TGCGCCAGCAGCCAAAATCGTAACACCATATATTTT. Protein: CASSQNRNTIYF.

The rearrangement uses TRBV28 and TRBJ2-1, with a possible D match to TRBD2 (7 bases). This CDR3 is built from 15 residues. The germline gives CDR1 MDHEN, CDR2 SYDVKM. The V and J ends lost 7 bases and 5 bases respectively, with 18 bases between them. The DNA for the CDR3 is TGTGCCAGCAAGGGGGGGGGTCTCACCCACAATGAGCAGTTCTTC. It is translated as CASKGGGLTHNEQFF.

In its sample, this clone was seen once. The chain couples TRBV4-2 to TRBJ2-5; 7 positions agree with TRBD2. J gave up 5 bases and V 0 bases, and 9 bases lay outside the gene matches. The V gene's germline CDR1 is LGHNA and CDR2 YNFKEQ. The CDR3 runs 16 residues. CDR3 nucleotides: TGTGCCAGCAGCCAAGAGGGGGGGAGGCCCTGGGAGACCCAGTACTTC. Its translation: CASSQEGGRPWETQYF.

The V call is TRBV12-3 or TRBV12-4, the J call TRBJ1-1; D is possibly TRBD1 (5 bases). The CDR3 length is 13 residues. Trimming pared 6 bases from V and 6 bases from J, leaving 14 bases between. Here the CDR3 reads CASSQVGGSEAFF. In DNA, the CDR3 is TGTGCCAGCAGCCAGGTTGGGGGGTCTGAAGCTTTCTTT.

The chain uses TRBV2 and TRBJ1-1; 9 bases are shared with TRBD1. The V and J ends lost 4 bases and 6 bases, in that order; junction bases with no gene match: 3. Germline loops: CDR1 SNHLY, CDR2 FYNNEI. CDR3 length: 13 residues. CDR3 in amino acids: CASSVQGASEAFF. DNA for the CDR3: TGTGCCAGCAGTGTACAGGGGGCTTCTGAAGCTTTCTTT.